The clone carrying this T cell receptor beta chain was detected ten times or more. Time point denoted: before trial treatment. Low-dose radiotherapy and low-dose cyclophosphamide, together with aspirin, ipilimumab and nivolumab, were given to donors. This record belongs to a study of low-dose radiotherapy and immunotherapy resistance in tumors. With TRAV- and TRBV-specific primers, first-strand cDNA was made, covering the alpha and beta chains. Over roughly 19 PCR cycles, TCRs were amplified from a constant-region primer and V-primer adapter. TCRdb reprocessed the reads with MiXCR, giving one entry per CDR3 protein. The sample lists over 55,000 distinct CDR3 sequences, less than 40% occurring once. After removal of 6 bases from V and 11 bases from J, the junction contained 5 bases not matched to a gene. CDR1 MDHEN and CDR2 SYDVKM come from the germline V gene. The CDR3 consists of 13 residues.

V and J are TRBV28 and TRBJ1-6, with 9 bases that match TRBD1. The clonotype originates from a female donor with ovarian cancer. Sequences were derived from PBMCs, sampled before treatment. CDR3 nucleotides: TGTGCCAGCAGGACAACAGGGGGCCCACCCCTCCACTTT. Its translation: CASRTTGGPPLHF.